The rows below give T cell receptor beta chains drawn from one sample of a study of blood T cell repertoires in COVID-19. The method was immunoSEQ multiplex PCR; TCRdb's version includes in-frame clones alone and lacks a portion of them. The profile shows about 45,000 clones, approximately 90% of them singletons. Sequenced material: peripheral blood. The receptors shown here come from a man between 50 and 59 years old with COVID-19, enrolled during active disease. CDR3s include the opening cysteine and the closing phenylalanine or tryptophan. The D gene is left open where the match is weak. Clone sizes are given selectively: once, few, many, or a class where the clone is expanded.

14	TRBJ2-7	few	TRBD1	TRBV18	CASCTGTGSYEQYF	TGTGCCAGCTGTACCGGGACAGGCTCTTACGAGCAGTACTTC
14	TRBJ2-2	-	-	TRBV29-1	CSVDRGLNTGELFF	TGCAGCGTTGACAGGGGTTTGAACACCGGGGAGCTGTTTTTT
16	TRBJ1-5	-	-	TRBV28	CASSPLTVYSNQPQHF	TGTGCCAGCAGTCCCCTGACAGTTTATAGCAATCAGCCCCAGCATTTT
12	TRBJ2-1	once	-	TRBV11-2	CASSYVLSEQFF	TGTGCCAGCAGCTACGTGTTGAGTGAGCAGTTCTTC
14	TRBJ2-1	-	TRBD2	TRBV28	CASSLAGALNEQFF	TGTGCCAGCAGTTTGGCGGGAGCCCTTAATGAGCAGTTCTTC
16	TRBJ2-5	once	-	TRBV7-9	CASSLKRQVVEETQYF	TGTGCCAGCAGCCTAAAGAGACAGGTTGTAGAAGAGACCCAGTACTTC
16	TRBJ2-2	-	-	TRBV5-4	CASSLDPDSNTGELFF	TGTGCCAGCAGCTTGGATCCAGATTCGAACACCGGGGAGCTGTTTTTT
15	TRBJ1-1	-	-	TRBV9	CASSVAGHSDTEAFF	TGTGCCAGCAGCGTAGCGGGACACTCAGACACTGAAGCTTTCTTT
15	TRBJ2-7	-	TRBD1	TRBV23-1	CASSQSGQGGYEQYF	TGCGCCAGCAGTCAATCGGGACAGGGAGGCTACGAGCAGTACTTC
13	TRBJ2-7	-	-	TRBV19	CASGLGSNYEQYF	TGTGCCAGTGGGCTGGGCTCTAACTACGAGCAGTACTTC
14	TRBJ1-1	-	-	TRBV5-1	CASSLDRENTEAFF	TGCGCCAGCAGCTTGGACAGGGAAAACACTGAAGCTTTCTTT
17	TRBJ1-3	-	TRBD1	TRBV10-3	CAISDLPRTGPGNTIYF	TGTGCCATCAGTGACTTACCCCGGACAGGGCCTGGAAACACCATATATTTT
14	TRBJ1-1	-	-	TRBV18	CASSPPVGRDEAFF	TGTGCCAGCTCACCACCTGTGGGGCGGGATGAAGCTTTCTTT
12	TRBJ2-7	-	-	TRBV12-3/TRBV12-4	CASSLGLYEQYF	TGTGCCAGCAGCCTGGGGCTCTACGAGCAGTACTTC
16	TRBJ2-3	-	-	TRBV6-6	CASSYFVAGPPDTQYF	TGTGCCAGCAGTTATTTCGTCGCAGGCCCGCCAGATACGCAGTATTTT
15	TRBJ2-7	-	TRBD1	TRBV15	CATSNDRGGFDEQYF	TGTGCCACCAGCAACGACAGGGGGGGTTTCGACGAGCAGTACTTC
20	TRBJ2-2	-	TRBD2	TRBV4-2	CASSQDPLAGGAVDPGELFF	TGTGCCAGCAGCCAAGATCCACTAGCGGGAGGCGCGGTCGATCCCGGGGAGCTGTTTTTT
15	TRBJ2-7	-	TRBD2	TRBV19	CASSIKAGGPYEQYF	TGTGCCAGTAGTATTAAAGCGGGAGGTCCCTACGAGCAGTACTTC
15	TRBJ2-7	-	TRBD2	TRBV11-3	CASSSNSGNDYEQYF	TGTGCCAGCAGCTCGAATAGCGGGAACGACTACGAGCAGTACTTC
18	TRBJ1-1	-	TRBD1	TRBV18	CASSPRGQGKAVNTEAFF	TGTGCCAGCTCACCCCGGGGACAGGGGAAGGCTGTGAACACTGAAGCTTTCTTT
15	TRBJ2-1	-	TRBD1	TRBV6-6	CASSRQGDSYNEQFF	TGTGCCAGCAGTAGACAGGGGGACTCCTACAATGAGCAGTTCTTC
17	TRBJ1-2	-	TRBD1	TRBV4-1	CASSRTELPGQGYGYTF	TGCGCCAGCAGCCGTACAGAGCTACCGGGACAGGGCTATGGCTACACCTTC
17	TRBJ2-5	-	TRBD1	TRBV30	CAWRAVPGQGIEETQYF	TGTGCCTGGAGGGCCGTCCCGGGACAGGGAATAGAGGAGACCCAGTACTTC
17	TRBJ2-7	-	TRBD1	TRBV18	CASSPLSPGQSSYEQYF	TGTGCCAGCTCACCTCTCAGCCCGGGACAGAGCTCCTACGAGCAGTACTTC
15	TRBJ2-3	-	-	TRBV11-3	CASSHYPEITDTQYF	TGTGCCAGCAGCCATTACCCGGAGATAACAGATACGCAGTATTTT
16	TRBJ2-7	-	-	TRBV7-9	CASSQGLLSSSYEQYF	TGTGCCAGCAGCCAGGGACTGCTCTCGAGCTCCTACGAGCAGTACTTC
17	TRBJ2-3	-	TRBD2	TRBV4-3	CASSQESASGPTDTQYF	TGCGCCAGCAGCCAAGAATCCGCTAGCGGACCCACAGATACGCAGTATTTT
17	TRBJ1-5	-	TRBD1	TRBV18	CASSPTGGSYGNQPQHF	TGTGCCAGCTCACCCACAGGGGGCTCCTACGGCAATCAGCCCCAGCATTTT
14	TRBJ1-1	-	TRBD1	TRBV5-1	CASSVDRGRTEAFF	TGCGCCAGCAGCGTGGACAGGGGGCGGACTGAAGCTTTCTTT
17	TRBJ2-2	few	-	TRBV18	CASSPSNGRRNTGELFF	TGTGCCAGCTCACCATCGAACGGGAGAAGGAACACCGGGGAGCTGTTTTTT
14	TRBJ2-1	-	TRBD1	TRBV5-4	CASRPDRGTNEQFF	TGTGCCAGCAGACCCGACAGGGGGACCAATGAGCAGTTCTTC
14	TRBJ2-7	-	TRBD2	TRBV29-1	CSVELAGEAYEQYF	TGCAGCGTTGAACTAGCGGGAGAGGCCTACGAGCAGTACTTC
16	TRBJ1-5	-	-	TRBV28	CASSPRGRYSNQPQHF	TGTGCCAGCAGTCCGCGGGGCAGGTATAGCAATCAGCCCCAGCATTTT
15	TRBJ2-7	few	TRBD1	TRBV6-5	CASSPLHRGWSEQYF	TGTGCCAGCAGTCCCCTCCACAGGGGCTGGAGCGAGCAGTACTTC
14	TRBJ2-1	-	TRBD2	TRBV29-1	CSGGLAGGNNEQFF	TGCAGCGGTGGACTAGCGGGAGGGAACAATGAGCAGTTCTTC
15	TRBJ2-5	-	-	TRBV4-1	CASSQDTGSGETQYF	TGCGCCAGCAGCCAAGATACCGGGAGTGGCGAGACCCAGTACTTC
15	TRBJ1-3	-	TRBD1	TRBV3-1/TRBV3-2	CASKTGGNSGNTIYF	TGTGCCAGCAAAACAGGGGGCAACTCTGGAAACACCATATATTTT
15	TRBJ2-2	once	TRBD1	TRBV6-5	CASSYDPGGTGELFF	TGTGCCAGCAGTTACGACCCAGGGGGCACCGGGGAGCTGTTTTTT
18	TRBJ2-1	-	-	TRBV19	CASSIEVGAVASWYEQFF	TGTGCCAGTAGTATAGAAGTAGGCGCGGTAGCTAGCTGGTATGAGCAGTTCTTC
16	TRBJ2-5	-	TRBD1	TRBV5-6	CASSVNRGRRQETQYF	TGTGCCAGCAGCGTCAACAGGGGGCGCAGGCAAGAGACCCAGTACTTC
14	TRBJ1-5	once	-	TRBV11-2	CASSSNRTNQPQHF	TGTGCCAGCAGCTCAAACCGGACTAATCAGCCCCAGCATTTT
14	TRBJ1-4	-	-	TRBV6-5	CASKRTAEGEKLFF	TGTGCCAGCAAGCGGACAGCAGAAGGTGAAAAACTGTTTTTT
14	TRBJ2-1	-	TRBD2	TRBV7-9	CASSLLGTSGPGVF	TGTGCCAGCAGCTTACTTGGGACTAGCGGCCCAGGGGTCTTC
14	TRBJ2-7	-	TRBD2	TRBV11-2	CASSPTAGTYEQYF	TGTGCCAGCAGCCCCACAGCGGGGACCTACGAGCAGTACTTC
13	TRBJ2-7	-	-	TRBV6-5	CASSYSRRHEQYF	TGTGCCAGCAGTTACTCGCGGCGCCACGAGCAGTACTTC
16	TRBJ2-2	-	TRBD2	TRBV27	CASRLAGIIGGGELFF	TGTGCCAGCCGACTAGCGGGGATCATCGGGGGCGGGGAGCTGTTTTTT
16	TRBJ1-1	-	-	TRBV9	CASSKTPGPMNTEAFF	TGTGCCAGCAGCAAAACCCCAGGCCCTATGAACACTGAAGCTTTCTTT
13	TRBJ1-6	-	TRBD1	TRBV18	CASSWDSNSPLHF	TGTGCCAGCTCCTGGGACAGTAATTCACCCCTCCACTTT
13	TRBJ2-1	once	-	TRBV6-2/TRBV6-3	CASSSRVPNEQFF	TGTGCCAGCAGTTCACGGGTACCCAATGAGCAGTTCTTC
14	TRBJ2-7	-	TRBD1	TRBV11-1	CASSFLTGVYEQYF	TGTGCCAGCAGCTTCCTGACAGGGGTCTACGAGCAGTACTTC
18	TRBJ2-5	-	-	TRBV28	CASSQTPTGSGGKETQYF	TGTGCCAGCAGCCAAACGCCGACAGGGTCCGGGGGCAAAGAGACCCAGTACTTC
13	TRBJ1-5	-	-	TRBV30	CAWSNRTNQPQHF	TGTGCCTGGAGTAACAGGACAAATCAGCCCCAGCATTTT
13	TRBJ1-1	-	-	TRBV7-2	CASSLAEGASAFF	TGTGCCAGCAGCTTAGCAGAAGGGGCTTCAGCTTTCTTT
15	TRBJ1-1	-	-	TRBV28	CASSLPTGGGRKAFF	TGTGCCAGCAGTTTGCCTACGGGCGGGGGCCGTAAAGCTTTCTTT